This T cell receptor beta chain was recorded in a study of radiotherapy plus CTLA-4 blockade in lung cancer. Study overall: Disease control was achieved by roughly 32% of patients, and objective responses by about 19%. Broader study findings: It was early blood T cell clone dynamics, with interferon-beta, that reportedly best predicted response. Subsequent to radiotherapy plus ipilimumab, tumor-derived TCR clones underwent expansion in blood.

Participants had chemo-refractory metastatic non-small-cell lung cancer and were treated with focal radiation plus ipilimumab CTLA-4 blockade. The CDR3 is made up of 13 amino acids. Trimming left V 4 bases short and J 5 bases short, with 11 bases between. CDR1 and CDR2 (germline): MNHEY, SMNVEV (reference sequence). Libraries were prepared by immunoSEQ multiplex PCR; TCRdb keeps only in-frame clonotypes and omits some of them. The sample holds 50,000 or so clones; around 69% are singletons and the top ten take over 8.5%. As regards this clone: As yet, its antigen is unknown.

This receptor was obtained from a human donor with non-small cell lung cancer who had stable disease on radiotherapy plus ipilimumab. The sample here was peripheral blood, taken from a patient treated with radiotherapy plus ipilimumab. The chain combines TRBV27 with TRBJ1-2, with TRBD1 as a possible D gene (6 bases). CDR3 protein: CASSSTTGYGYTF. Written as DNA, the CDR3 is TGTGCCAGCAGTTCGACAACAGGGTATGGCTACACCTTC.